This passage covers 20 T cell receptor beta chains from one sample sequenced in a study of blood T cell repertoires in COVID-19. The assay was immunoSEQ multiplex PCR, and TCRdb's table has in-frame clones only and misses some. The data contain 300,000 to 450,000 clones, more than 85% of them singletons. The sequencing sample was made of peripheral blood. The receptors stem from a human donor in a cohort sampled during active COVID-19.

This chain links TRBV2 with TRBJ1-2, with a possible D match to TRBD1 (6 bases). The germline gives CDR1 SNHLY, CDR2 FYNNEI. This CDR3 spans 17 amino acids. Between the trimmed V and J ends, which lost 3 bases and 4 bases, there was a span of 21 bases. The CDR3 sequence is CASSDQMGPLGGYGYTF. The CDR3 nucleotides are TGTGCCAGCAGTGATCAGATGGGCCCCTTAGGGGGCTATGGCTACACCTTC.

J is TRBJ1-3 and V is TRBV9; the D is unclear. There are 15 residues in the CDR3. The germline V gene encodes CDR1 SGDLS and CDR2 YYNGEE. V lost 4 bases and J 0 bases, leaving 11 bases between the germline ends. CDR3 sequence reads: CASSPREDSGNTIYF. The CDR3 DNA is TGTGCCAGCAGCCCCCGGGAGGACTCTGGAAACACCATATATTTT.

This clone has just one count. The rearrangement joins TRBV29-1 to TRBJ2-3; 9 bases line up with TRBD2. The CDR3 consists of 16 residues. Germline V gives CDR1 SQVTM, CDR2 ANQGSEA. Germline trimming cut 4 bases from V and 5 bases from J; bases unmatched to any gene: 13. CDR3 in DNA: TGCAGCGTTGGGCCTCGACTAGCGGAGTCATTAGATACGCAGTATTTT. It codes for CSVGPRLAESLDTQYF.

V is TRBV2 and J is TRBJ2-2; D is ambiguous. Trimming took off 4 bases at V and 1 base at J, with 4 bases between the two ends. CDR3 length equals 13 residues. Germline-derived CDR1 and CDR2 are SNHLY and FYNNEI. The CDR3, as DNA: TGTGCCAGCAGTGTTCAGAACACCGGGGAGCTGTTTTTT. Translated: CASSVQNTGELFF. Full variable domain (missing parts from reference TRBV2 and TRBJ2-2): EPEVTQTPSHQVTQMGQEVILRCVPISNHLYFYWYRQILGQKVEFLVSFYNNEISEKSEIFDDQFSVERPDGSNFTLKIRSTKLEDSAMYFCASSVQNTGELFFGEGSRLTVL.

J is TRBJ2-1 and V is TRBV4-1; 12 bases map to TRBD2. Germline V gene sequence: CDR1 MGHRA, CDR2 YSYEKL. This CDR3 contains 15 residues. The V gene end was trimmed by 2 bases and the J gene end by 6 bases; junction bases not matched to a gene: 2. This CDR3 is CASSQPSGGVNEQFF. CDR3 sequence (DNA): TGCGCCAGCAGCCAACCTAGCGGGGGGGTCAATGAGCAGTTCTTC.

The CDR3 DNA follows: TGTGCCAGCAGCTTAGCGAGCGGACAGGGGCCCCTCCCGTATAGCAATCAGCCCCAGCATTTT. This sequence encodes CASSLASGQGPLPYSNQPQHF. This chain links TRBV7-6 with TRBJ1-5; TRBD1 aligns across 9 bases. The length of the CDR3 is 21 residues. The trim removed 0 bases at V and 0 bases at J, leaving 15 bases unmatched. Germline V CDR1 and CDR2: SGHVS, FNYEAQ.

The chain is built from TRBV7-8 and TRBJ2-3; 11 nucleotides agree with TRBD2. This CDR3 is 16 amino acids long. Germline assignment: CDR1 SGHVS and CDR2 FQNEAQ. The V and J ends lost 4 bases and 4 bases, in that order; junction bases with no gene match: 7. CDR3 protein: CASSSRRLAGPDTQYF. For the CDR3, the DNA is TGTGCCAGCAGCTCCAGGAGACTAGCGGGGCCAGATACGCAGTATTTT.

The chain links TRBV5-1 to TRBJ2-1; a possible D gene is TRBD2 (6 bases). The CDR3 is 15 amino acids. CDR1 is SGHRS, CDR2 YFSETQ, per germline. Trimming shortened V by 4 bases and J by 1 base, and 12 bases separated the two germline ends. DNA for the CDR3: TGCGCCAGCAGCAAGCGGGCTACGTCCTACAATGAGCAGTTCTTC. As protein: CASSKRATSYNEQFF.

V and J are TRBV6-6 and TRBJ2-2, with D perhaps matching TRBD1 (5 bases). In germline, CDR1 is MNHNY, CDR2 SVGAGI (reference sequence). V was shortened by 6 bases and J by 6 bases, with 17 bases between the two germline ends. This CDR3 contains 15 residues. CDR3 amino acids: CASSSETGNPGELFF. As DNA, the CDR3 is TGTGCCAGCAGCAGTGAAACAGGAAATCCCGGGGAGCTGTTTTTT.

This clone occurred once. This chain connects TRBV25-1 to TRBJ2-3, with D possibly being TRBD1 (5 bases). Deletions cut 2 bases from V and 0 bases from J, with 9 bases between. The CDR3 consists of 15 residues. Germline-derived CDR1 and CDR2 are MGHDK and SYGVNS. CDR3 protein: CASSEGDRSTDTQYF. In nucleotides, the CDR3 is TGTGCCAGCAGTGAAGGAGACAGAAGCACAGATACGCAGTATTTT.

CDR3 sequence: CAWVGGASPLHF. CDR3 nucleotides: TGTGCCTGGGTAGGGGGAGCTTCACCCCTCCACTTT. The chain carries TRBV30 and TRBJ1-6, with D tentatively TRBD1 (6 bases). V gave up 5 bases and J gave up 9 bases, with 11 bases separating them. The CDR3 is 12 residues long. Looked up from germline, CDR1 is GTSNPN and CDR2 is SVGIG (reference sequence). The whole variable domain, remainder taken from reference TRBV30 and TRBJ1-6, is SQTIHQWPATLVQPVGSPLSLECTVEGTSNPNLYWYRQAAGRGLQLLFYSVGIGQISSEVPQNLSASRPQDRQFILSSKKLLLSDSGFYLCAWVGGASPLHFGNGTRLTVT.

This clone was detected only once. Other DNA sequences of this sample code for an identical CDR3. The chain links TRBV18 to TRBJ1-2; D gene unclear. The CDR3 is 13 amino acids. CDR1 is KGHSH and CDR2 is LQKENI in the germline V gene. V lost 2 bases to trimming and J lost 3 bases, with 7 bases between them. The CDR3 region has the DNA TGTGCCAGCTCACCAGGGCAGGACTATGGCTACACCTTC. Encoded protein: CASSPGQDYGYTF.

CDR3 loop: CAWSLTGENYGYTF. The CDR3 DNA sequence: TGTGCCTGGAGTCTCACGGGGGAGAACTATGGCTACACCTTC. The chain recombines TRBV30 with TRBJ1-2; TRBD1 might be the D (5 bases). This CDR3 has 14 amino acids. Germline V lookup: CDR1 GTSNPN, CDR2 SVGIG (reference sequence). The V and J ends lost 2 bases and 2 bases respectively, with 12 bases between them.

The rearrangement uses TRBV7-9 and TRBJ1-1, with a tentative D call TRBD1 (6 bases). The germline V gene encodes CDR1 SEHNR and CDR2 FQNEAQ (reference sequence). The CDR3 has 14 amino acids. Between the trimmed V and J ends, which lost 5 bases and 2 bases, there was a span of 12 bases. The CDR3 nucleotides are TGTGCCAGCAGCCGTGGCAGGGGAAACACTGAAGCTTTCTTT. Translating it yields CASSRGRGNTEAFF. Full variable domain (outside the CDR3, taken from reference TRBV7-9 and TRBJ1-1): DTGVSQNPRHKITKRGQNVTFRCDPISEHNRLYWYRQTLGQGPEFLTYFQNEAQLEKSRLLSDRFSAERPKGSFSTLEIQRTEQGDSAMYLCASSRGRGNTEAFFGQGTRLTVV.

The chain recombines TRBV7-3 with TRBJ2-1, with TRBD2 matching over 9 bases. The CDR3 extends over 14 amino acids. Germline V gene data show CDR1 as SGHTA and CDR2 as FQGTGA. Trimming at V came to 2 bases and at J to 9 bases, leaving 5 bases not matched to a gene. The CDR3 reads CASSLGGSGSEQFF. The CDR3 bases are TGTGCCAGCAGCTTAGGCGGTAGCGGGAGTGAGCAGTTCTTC. The full variable domain, its missing parts supplied by reference TRBV7-3 and TRBJ2-1, is GAGVSQTPSNKVTEKGKYVELRCDPISGHTALYWYRQSLGQGPEFLIYFQGTGAADDSGLPNDRFFAVRPEGSVSTLKIQRTERGDSAVYLCASSLGGSGSEQFFGPGTRLTVL.

About this clone: The sample contains more than one DNA sequence encoding this CDR3. The chain combines TRBV5-4 with TRBJ2-5; 7 bases match TRBD2. The CDR3 is 14 amino acids. V trimming: 0 bases; J trimming: 5 bases; junction bases outside the gene matches: 4. Germline loops: CDR1 SGHNT, CDR2 YYREEE (reference sequence). CDR3 DNA: TGTGCCAGCAGCTTGGCAGCGGGAAGGGAGACCCAGTACTTC. The encoded protein is CASSLAAGRETQYF.

The CDR3 region has the DNA TGTGCCAGCAGCCTTACTAGCTTTTCGCAGTATTTT. Translated, it gives CASSLTSFSQYF. The chain uses TRBV14 and TRBJ2-3, with a weak D call TRBD2 (6 bases). Trimming removed 4 bases at V and 10 bases at J, with 12 bases between. This CDR3 region has 12 residues. CDR1 and CDR2 from the germline V gene are SGHDN and FVKESK. Full variable domain (missing parts from reference TRBV14 and TRBJ2-3): EAGVTQFPSHSVIEKGQTVTLRCDPISGHDNLYWYRRVMGKEIKFLLHFVKESKQDESGMPNNRFLAERTGGTYSTLKVQPAELEDSGVYFCASSLTSFSQYFGPGTRLTVL.

The chain links TRBV7-2 to TRBJ2-7; TRBD2 aligns across 10 bases. The germline gives CDR1 SGHTA, CDR2 FQGNSA. This CDR3 has 15 residues. The V gene end was trimmed by 5 bases and the J gene end by 0 bases; junction bases not matched to a gene: 4. The CDR3 here is CASSPASGGSYEQYF. DNA of the CDR3: TGTGCCAGCAGCCCGGCTAGCGGGGGCTCCTACGAGCAGTACTTC. Complete variable domain (other parts from reference TRBV7-2 and TRBJ2-7): GAGVSQSPSNKVTEKGKDVELRCDPISGHTALYWYRQSLGQGLEFLIYFQGNSAPDKSGLPSDRFSAERTGGSVSTLTIQRTQQEDSAVYLCASSPASGGSYEQYFGPGTRLTVT.

This clone was seen more than once but under ten times. The chain is built from TRBV30 and TRBJ2-2; 7 bases agree with TRBD1. Germline CDR1 is GTSNPN and CDR2 is SVGIG (reference sequence). The length of the CDR3 is 15 residues. Trimming removed 2 bases from V and 3 bases from J; junction bases left unmatched: 6. In DNA, the CDR3 is TGTGCCTGGAGTCGGACAGGCCGGGACACCGGGGAGCTGTTTTTT. Amino acids: CAWSRTGRDTGELFF.

The genes are TRBV6-6 and TRBJ1-3, with a weak D call TRBD1 (6 bases). CDR3 length: 15 amino acids. The ends were cut back, 5 bases at V and 0 bases at J, with 11 bases in the middle. Looked up from germline, CDR1 is MNHNY and CDR2 is SVGAGI (reference sequence). DNA for the CDR3: TGTGCCAGCAGTCCTACAGGGTACTCTGGAAACACCATATATTTT. Translating it yields CASSPTGYSGNTIYF.